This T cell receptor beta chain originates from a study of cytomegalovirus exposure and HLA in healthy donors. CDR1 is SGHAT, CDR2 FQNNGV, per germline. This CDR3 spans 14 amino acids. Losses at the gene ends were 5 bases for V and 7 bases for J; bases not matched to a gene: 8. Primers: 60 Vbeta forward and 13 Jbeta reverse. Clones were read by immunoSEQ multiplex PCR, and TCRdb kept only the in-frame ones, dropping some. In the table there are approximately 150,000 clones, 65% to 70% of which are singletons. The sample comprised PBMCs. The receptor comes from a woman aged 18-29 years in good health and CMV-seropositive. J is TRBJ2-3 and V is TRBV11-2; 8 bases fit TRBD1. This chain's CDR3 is CASSRQGAINTQYF. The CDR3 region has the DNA TGTGCCAGCAGCCGCCAGGGGGCGATAAATACGCAGTATTTT.